This T cell receptor (beta chain) was retrieved from a study of regulatory T cells in long-lasting Graves disease (dated by TCRdb to about 2021). Background for the entire study: In the newly diagnosed Graves' disease group, patients had been taking antithyroid drugs for less than 3 months. This study used TCR sequencing and RNA sequencing of peripheral blood to compare persistent Graves' disease patients against newly diagnosed Graves' disease patients. The study was registered as a clinical trial and conducted in China. A total of roughly 35 samples were covered by TCR sequencing, comprising approximately 13 persistent and about 20 newly diagnosed Graves' disease patients. What the research found in general, with its limitations: The study examined only peripheral blood because the primary lesion, thyroid tissue, could not be accessed. Compared with newly diagnosed patients, patients with persistent Graves' disease had lower TCR Shannon entropy and fewer highly expanded clones, which suggests clonal expansion. Sequencing and analysis were limited to the TCR beta chain. The authors acknowledged the small sample size as a limitation that may reduce accuracy. Persistent disease showed preferential use of TRBV28, TRBJ1-2 and TRBJ2-5, whereas newly diagnosed disease favored TRBV20-1 and TRBJ2-1. Persistent patients shared more public clonotypes among themselves (approximately 2,500) than newly diagnosed patients did (about 970).

There are 14 amino acids in the CDR3, from cysteine to phenylalanine inclusive. The CDR3 DNA has 42 bases and is translated from base 1. V sheds 5 bases and J sheds 4 bases, leaving 12 bases between their ends. CDR1 and CDR2 are read off the germline V gene (reference sequence) as LNHDA and SQIVND. This clonotype was recorded at least ten times. Its binding antigen is unknown. No base quality values were provided; no much bigger clone lies one nucleotide off. The library was generated by multiplex PCR. This sample was sequenced with an Illumina HiSeq 4000. TCR beta libraries were built with iRepertoire HTBI primers and Arm-PCR amplification of CDR3 regions. PCR products were gel purified before sequencing. The original pipeline was this. Across samples, approximately 68 TRBV and 14 TRBJ segments were identified and used for gene usage analysis of CDR3 amino acid clonotypes. COPE and FqMerger were used to merge filtered high-quality paired reads into contigs. BLAST was used to align contigs to IMGT TRBV, TRBD and TRBJ reference genes, with CDR3 defined following IMGT. Any clonotype with a frequency above 0.1% was counted as a highly expanded clone. Shannon entropy was used to measure repertoire diversity, and the Gini coefficient was used to measure V-J evenness. A clonotype found in more than one individual was treated as public. TCRdb trimmed public reads at Q25 via fastp, called clones via MiXCR and kept in-frame beta chains. Each record represents a unique CDR3 protein, reported with the most common genes and DNA among its rows. These V and J calls originate from TCRdb's pipeline instead of the authors' own analysis. The sample table records over 300,000 distinct CDR3 sequences; around 15% of these occur just once. The ten largest clones add up to about a fifth of the sample.

The time point label, read with the paper, signifies: newly diagnosed GD, antithyroid drugs for less than 3 months. For both TCR sequencing and RNA sequencing, RNA was extracted from PBMCs in TRIzol. The diagnosis of Graves' disease followed American Thyroid Association guidelines. Patients for the study were recruited at an endocrinology department in Xi'an, China. Each patient gave approximately 9 milliliters of peripheral blood, collected in an EDTA anticoagulant tube. Ficoll Paque Plus density gradient separation was used to isolate PBMCs, and no further T cell sorting was performed. An Agilent 2100 Bioanalyzer and agarose gel were used to assess RNA quality, and a NanoDrop 2000 was used to measure RNA concentration.

The material sequenced was peripheral blood mononuclear cells (PBMCs), taken at new diagnosis, from a patient treated with antithyroid drugs. The rearranged segments are TRBV19 and TRBJ2-1; the D region possibly corresponds to TRBD1 (5 bases align). This clonotype was sampled from a female donor with Graves disease. The DNA sequence is as follows: TGTGCCAGTAGTTCCGACAGATATTACAATGAGCAGTTCTTC. The encoded protein is CASSSDRYYNEQFF.